This T cell receptor beta chain was identified during a study of blood T cell repertoires in COVID-19. The CDR3 has 14 residues. Between the trimmed V and J ends, which lost 4 bases and 2 bases, there was a span of 11 bases. Germline lookup yields CDR1 SGHTA and CDR2 FQGTGA. The method was immunoSEQ multiplex PCR; TCRdb's version includes in-frame clones alone and lacks a portion of them. The top ten clones hold 0.87% of a sample with some 270,000 clones, 70% to 90% of them seen once. The TCR originated in a human donor with COVID-19, enrolled during active disease. The donor label of this sample is uncertain. The material sequenced was peripheral blood. The rearrangement joins TRBV7-3 to TRBJ1-1, with D maybe TRBD1 (6 bases). The CDR3 DNA is TGTGCCAGCAGCTCCCAGGGGTTTAACACTGAAGCTTTCTTT. Protein sequence: CASSSQGFNTEAFF.